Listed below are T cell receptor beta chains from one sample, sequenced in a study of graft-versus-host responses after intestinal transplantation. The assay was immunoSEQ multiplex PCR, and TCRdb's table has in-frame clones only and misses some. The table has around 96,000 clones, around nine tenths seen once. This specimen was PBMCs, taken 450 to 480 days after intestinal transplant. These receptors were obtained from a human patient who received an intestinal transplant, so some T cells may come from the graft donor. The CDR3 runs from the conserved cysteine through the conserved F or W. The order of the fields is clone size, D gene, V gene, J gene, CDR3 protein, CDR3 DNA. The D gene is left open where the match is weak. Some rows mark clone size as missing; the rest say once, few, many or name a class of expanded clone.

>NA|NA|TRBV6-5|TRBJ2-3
CASSYSMGDTQYF
TGTGCCAGCAGTTACTCGATGGGAGATACGCAGTATTTT
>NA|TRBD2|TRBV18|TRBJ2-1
CASSPFEGLVDEQFF
TGTGCCAGCTCACCATTTGAGGGACTAGTCGATGAGCAGTTCTTC
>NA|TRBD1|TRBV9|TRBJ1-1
CASSPGQGYTEAFF
TGTGCCAGCAGCCCCGGACAGGGATACACTGAAGCTTTCTTT
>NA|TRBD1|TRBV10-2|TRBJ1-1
CASSVPGTAQNEAFF
TGCGCCAGCAGTGTACCGGGGACAGCACAGAATGAAGCTTTCTTT
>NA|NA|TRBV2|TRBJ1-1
CASSWQGGTEAFF
TGTGCCAGCAGTTGGCAGGGTGGGACTGAAGCTTTCTTT
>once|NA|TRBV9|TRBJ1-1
CASSVGGETEAFF
TGTGCCAGCAGCGTAGGGGGGGAAACTGAAGCTTTCTTT
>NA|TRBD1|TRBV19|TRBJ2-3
CASSGTAADTQYF
TGTGCCAGTAGTGGGACAGCGGCAGATACGCAGTATTTT
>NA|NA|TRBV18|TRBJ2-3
CASSPTMADTQYF
TGTGCCAGCTCCCCAACCATGGCCGATACGCAGTATTTT
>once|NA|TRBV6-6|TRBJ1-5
CASKVDSNQPQHF
TGTGCCAGCAAAGTGGATAGCAATCAGCCCCAGCATTTT
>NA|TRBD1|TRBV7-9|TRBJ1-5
CASSSIGQGGQPQHF
TGTGCCAGCAGCTCCATAGGACAGGGGGGTCAGCCCCAGCATTTT
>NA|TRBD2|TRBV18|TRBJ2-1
CASSPLAASSYNEQFF
TGTGCCAGCTCACCCCTAGCGGCGAGCTCCTACAATGAGCAGTTCTTC
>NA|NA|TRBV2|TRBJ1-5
CASERTHLDNQPQHF
TGTGCCAGCGAGAGGACACACCTTGATAATCAGCCCCAGCATTTT
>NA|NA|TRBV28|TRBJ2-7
CATTPLQGPREQYF
TGTGCCACCACCCCCCTCCAGGGACCCCGCGAGCAGTACTTC
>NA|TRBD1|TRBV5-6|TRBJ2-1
CASSSPGTDYNEQFF
TGTGCCAGCAGCTCCCCCGGGACAGATTACAATGAGCAGTTCTTC
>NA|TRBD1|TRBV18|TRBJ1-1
CASSQGQGGTEAFF
TGTGCCAGCTCACAAGGACAGGGAGGGACTGAAGCTTTCTTT
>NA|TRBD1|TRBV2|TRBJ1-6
CASSERTGPSNSPLHF
TGTGCCAGCAGTGAACGGACAGGGCCCTCGAATTCACCCCTCCACTTT
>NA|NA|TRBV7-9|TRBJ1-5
CASSLAGGAGNQPQHF
TGTGCCAGCAGCCTAGCCGGGGGGGCGGGCAATCAGCCCCAGCATTTT
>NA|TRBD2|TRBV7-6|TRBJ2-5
CASSSRGDTRETQYF
TGTGCCAGCAGCTCGCGGGGGGATACCCGGGAGACCCAGTACTTC
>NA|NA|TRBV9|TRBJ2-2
CASRDTDPGRTGELFF
TGTGCCAGCAGGGACACGGATCCGGGCCGGACCGGGGAGCTGTTTTTT
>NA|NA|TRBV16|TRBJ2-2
CASSQGGGELFF
TGTGCCAGCAGCCAGGGTGGCGGGGAGCTGTTTTTT
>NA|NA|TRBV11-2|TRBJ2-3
CASSLGDGSTDTQYF
TGTGCCAGCAGCTTAGGGGACGGATCCACAGATACGCAGTATTTT
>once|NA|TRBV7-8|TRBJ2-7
CASSLTYEQYF
TGTGCCAGCAGCCTTACCTACGAGCAGTACTTC
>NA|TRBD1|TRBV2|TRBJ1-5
CASSATGSSQPQHF
TGTGCCAGCAGCGCGACAGGGAGTAGTCAGCCCCAGCATTTT
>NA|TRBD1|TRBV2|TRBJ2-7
CASTRDSYEQYF
TGTGCCAGCACCCGGGACAGCTACGAGCAGTACTTC
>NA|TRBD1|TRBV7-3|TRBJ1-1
CASSPSTGFMNTEAFF
TGTGCCAGCAGCCCCTCGACAGGGTTCATGAACACTGAAGCTTTCTTT
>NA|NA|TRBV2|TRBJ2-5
CASSVEGQETQYF
TGTGCCAGCAGTGTGGAGGGCCAAGAGACCCAGTACTTC
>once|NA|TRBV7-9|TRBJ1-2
CASSNRNYGYTF
TGTGCCAGCAGCAACAGAAACTATGGCTACACCTTC
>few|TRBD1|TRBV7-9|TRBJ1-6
CASSLGQGDNSPLHF
TGTGCCAGCAGCTTAGGACAGGGAGATAATTCACCCCTCCACTTT
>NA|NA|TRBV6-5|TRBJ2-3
CASSLRETDTQYF
TGTGCCAGCAGTCTTCGGGAGACAGATACGCAGTATTTT
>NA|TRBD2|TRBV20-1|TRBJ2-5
CSARGGETQYF
TGCAGTGCTAGGGGAGGGGAGACCCAGTACTTC
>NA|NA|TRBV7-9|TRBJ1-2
CASTTPDRDYTF
TGTGCCAGCACGACCCCCGACAGAGACTACACCTTC
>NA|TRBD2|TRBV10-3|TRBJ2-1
CAITGTSADEQFF
TGTGCCATCACCGGGACTAGCGCGGATGAGCAGTTCTTC
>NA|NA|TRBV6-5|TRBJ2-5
CASSDPGEETQYF
TGTGCCAGCAGTGATCCGGGGGAAGAGACCCAGTACTTC
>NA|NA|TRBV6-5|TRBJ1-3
CASSYSWGSGNTIYF
TGTGCCAGCAGTTACTCTTGGGGTTCTGGAAACACCATATATTTT
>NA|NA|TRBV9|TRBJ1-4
CASSVGGGRNEKLFF
TGTGCCAGCAGCGTGGGGGGAGGGCGTAATGAAAAACTGTTTTTT
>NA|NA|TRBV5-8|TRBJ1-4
CASSPRAPHRVTNEKLFF
TGTGCCAGCAGCCCCCGGGCCCCGCATAGAGTCACTAATGAAAAACTGTTTTTT
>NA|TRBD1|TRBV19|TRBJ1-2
CATTGTGYGYTF
TGTGCCACGACCGGGACAGGCTATGGCTACACCTTC
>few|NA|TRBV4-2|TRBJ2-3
CASSQGSAGPTDTQYF
TGTGCCAGCAGCCAAGGATCGGCGGGCCCCACAGATACGCAGTATTTT
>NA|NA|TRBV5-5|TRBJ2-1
CASIQGQGSYNEQFF
TGTGCCAGCATCCAGGGGCAGGGCTCCTACAATGAGCAGTTCTTC
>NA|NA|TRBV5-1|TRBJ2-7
CASSESLAGYEQYF
TGCGCCAGCAGCGAGTCCCTAGCCGGCTACGAGCAGTACTTC
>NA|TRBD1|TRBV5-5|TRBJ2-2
CASSQTGLTGELFF
TGTGCCAGCAGCCAGACAGGGTTGACCGGGGAGCTGTTTTTT
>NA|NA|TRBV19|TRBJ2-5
CASSIGGLSYEQHF
TGTGCCAGTAGTATAGGTGGGCTCTCCTACGAGCAGCACTTC
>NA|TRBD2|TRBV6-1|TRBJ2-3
CASSVALAGGSTDTQYF
TGTGCCAGCAGTGTAGCGCTAGCGGGGGGCTCCACAGATACGCAGTATTTT
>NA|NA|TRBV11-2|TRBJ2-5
CASSFGVPSETQYF
TGTGCCAGCAGCTTTGGGGTCCCATCGGAGACCCAGTACTTC